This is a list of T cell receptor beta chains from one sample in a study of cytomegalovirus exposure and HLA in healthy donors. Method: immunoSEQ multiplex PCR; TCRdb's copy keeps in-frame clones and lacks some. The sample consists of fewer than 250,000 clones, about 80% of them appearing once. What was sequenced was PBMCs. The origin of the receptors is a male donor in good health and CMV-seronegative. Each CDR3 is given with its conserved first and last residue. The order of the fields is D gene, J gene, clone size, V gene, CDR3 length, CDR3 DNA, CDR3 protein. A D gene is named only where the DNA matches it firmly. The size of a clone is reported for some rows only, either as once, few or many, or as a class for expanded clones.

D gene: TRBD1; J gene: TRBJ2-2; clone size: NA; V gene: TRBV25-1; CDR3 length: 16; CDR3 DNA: TGTGCCAGCAGAGAAGGGGGCAGGGGTTCGGCCGGGGAGCTGTTTTTT; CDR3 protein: CASREGGRGSAGELFF
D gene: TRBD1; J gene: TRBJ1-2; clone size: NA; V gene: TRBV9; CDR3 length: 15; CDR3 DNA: TGTGCCAGCAGCGCTCGGACAGGGGGCAACTATGGCTACACCTTC; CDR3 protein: CASSARTGGNYGYTF
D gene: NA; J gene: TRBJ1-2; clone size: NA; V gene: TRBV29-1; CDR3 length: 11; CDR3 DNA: TGCAGCGTTACGCGGGGTTATGGCTACACCTTC; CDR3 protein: CSVTRGYGYTF
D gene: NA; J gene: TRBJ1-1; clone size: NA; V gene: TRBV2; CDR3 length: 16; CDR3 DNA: TGTGCCAGCAGTGAAAGATTACCTTCGGTCACCACTGAAGCTTTCTTT; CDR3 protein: CASSERLPSVTTEAFF
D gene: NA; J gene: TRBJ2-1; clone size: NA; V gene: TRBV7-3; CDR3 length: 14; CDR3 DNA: TGTGCCAGCAGCTCACAGGGAAACGGTCGGTCGCAGTTCTTC; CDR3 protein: CASSSQGNGRSQFF
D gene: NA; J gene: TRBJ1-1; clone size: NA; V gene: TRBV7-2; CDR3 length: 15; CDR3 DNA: TGTGCCAGCAGCTTAACAGACTACGTGAACACTGAAGCTTTCTTT; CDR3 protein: CASSLTDYVNTEAFF
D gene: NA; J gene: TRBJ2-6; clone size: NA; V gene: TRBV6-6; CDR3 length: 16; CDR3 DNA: TGTGCCAGCAGTTACTCGCGCCACTCTGGGGCCAACGTCCTGACTTTC; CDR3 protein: CASSYSRHSGANVLTF
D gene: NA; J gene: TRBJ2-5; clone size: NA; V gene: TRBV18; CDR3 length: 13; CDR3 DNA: TGTGCCAGCTCACCATCGGGGGAAGAGACCCAGTACTTC; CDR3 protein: CASSPSGEETQYF
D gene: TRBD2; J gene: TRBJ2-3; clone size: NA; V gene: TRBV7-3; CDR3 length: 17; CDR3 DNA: TGTGCCAGCAGCCCACGGGTGACTAGCGGGGCGACAGATACGCAGTATTTT; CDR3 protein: CASSPRVTSGATDTQYF
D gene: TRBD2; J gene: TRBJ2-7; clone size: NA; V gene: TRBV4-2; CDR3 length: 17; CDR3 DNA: TGTGCCAGCAGCCAATCCGGGACTAGCCGGAGTGGGCGCGAGCAGTACTTC; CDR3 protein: CASSQSGTSRSGREQYF
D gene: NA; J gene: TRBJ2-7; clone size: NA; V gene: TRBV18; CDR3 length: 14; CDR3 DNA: TGTGCCAGCTCACCACCGGAGGGTTCCTACGAGCAGTACTTC; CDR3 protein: CASSPPEGSYEQYF
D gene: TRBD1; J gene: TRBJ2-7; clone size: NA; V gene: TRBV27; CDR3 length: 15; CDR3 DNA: TGTGCCAGCAGTTCGGCCCTCCTACAGGGGGCCGAGCAGTACTTC; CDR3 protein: CASSSALLQGAEQYF
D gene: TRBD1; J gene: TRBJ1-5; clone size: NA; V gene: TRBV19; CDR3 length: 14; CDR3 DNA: TGTGCCAGTAGTTCCGGACAGGGTCATCAGCCCCAGCATTTT; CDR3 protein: CASSSGQGHQPQHF
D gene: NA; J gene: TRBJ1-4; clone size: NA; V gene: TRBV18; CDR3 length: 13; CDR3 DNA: TGTGCCAGCTCACCAGGGACACCTGAAAAACTGTTTTTT; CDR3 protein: CASSPGTPEKLFF
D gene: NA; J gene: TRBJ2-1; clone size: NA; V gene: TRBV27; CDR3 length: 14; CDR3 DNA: TGTGCCAGCAGTGATGATTACGAGGGCTATGAGCAGTTCTTC; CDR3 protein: CASSDDYEGYEQFF
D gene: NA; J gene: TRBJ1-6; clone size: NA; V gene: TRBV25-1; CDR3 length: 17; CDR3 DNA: TGTGCCAGCAGTGGGTCAGGGTGGGGCTCCTATAATTCACCCCTCCACTTT; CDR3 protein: CASSGSGWGSYNSPLHF
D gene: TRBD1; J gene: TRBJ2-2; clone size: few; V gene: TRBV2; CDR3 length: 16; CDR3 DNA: TGTGCCAGCAGTCCCCCGGACAGGGCGAACACCGGGGAGCTGTTTTTT; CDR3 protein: CASSPPDRANTGELFF
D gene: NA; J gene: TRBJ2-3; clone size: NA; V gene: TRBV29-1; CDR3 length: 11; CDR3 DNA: TGCAGCGTTCTCGCAGTAGATACGCAGTATTTT; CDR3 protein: CSVLAVDTQYF
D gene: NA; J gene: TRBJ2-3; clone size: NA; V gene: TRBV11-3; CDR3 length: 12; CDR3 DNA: TGTGCCAGCAGCCAGACCGGGGATACGCAGTATTTT; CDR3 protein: CASSQTGDTQYF
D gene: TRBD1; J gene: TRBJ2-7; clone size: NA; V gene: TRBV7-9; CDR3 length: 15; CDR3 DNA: TGTGCCAGCAGCTTCGGGACAGGGGCTTCCTACGAGCAGTACTTC; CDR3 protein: CASSFGTGASYEQYF
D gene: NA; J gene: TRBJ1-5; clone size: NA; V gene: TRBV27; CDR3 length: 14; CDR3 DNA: TGTGCCAGCAGGACAACTTTTAGCAATCAGCCCCAGCATTTT; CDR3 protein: CASRTTFSNQPQHF
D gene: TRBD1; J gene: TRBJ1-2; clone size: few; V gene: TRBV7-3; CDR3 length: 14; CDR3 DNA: TGTGCCAGCAGCCCTCACAGGGGATGGGATGGCTACACCTTC; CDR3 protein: CASSPHRGWDGYTF
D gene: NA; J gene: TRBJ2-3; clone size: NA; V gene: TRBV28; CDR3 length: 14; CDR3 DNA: TGTGCCAGCAGCGATATGACTTTGGAAGATACGCAGTATTTT; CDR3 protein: CASSDMTLEDTQYF
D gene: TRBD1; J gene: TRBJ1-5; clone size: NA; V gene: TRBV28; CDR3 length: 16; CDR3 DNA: TGTGCCAGCAGTCCCCACTTGACAGGGGGCAGTCAGCCCCAGCATTTT; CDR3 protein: CASSPHLTGGSQPQHF
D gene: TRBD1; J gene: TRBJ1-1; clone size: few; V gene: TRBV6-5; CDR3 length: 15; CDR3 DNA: TGTGCCAGCAGTTACTCAGGACAGGGGAACACTGAAGCTTTCTTT; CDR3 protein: CASSYSGQGNTEAFF
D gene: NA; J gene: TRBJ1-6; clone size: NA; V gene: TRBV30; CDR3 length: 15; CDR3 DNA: TGTGCCTGGAGTGTGTCCAGGGCTTATAATTCACCCCTCCACTTT; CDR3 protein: CAWSVSRAYNSPLHF
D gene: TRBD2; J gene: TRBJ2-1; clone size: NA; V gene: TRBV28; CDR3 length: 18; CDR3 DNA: TGTGCCAGCAGAAACCCAGGGACTAGCGGGGGGGCAGTCAATGAGCAGTTCTTC; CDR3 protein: CASRNPGTSGGAVNEQFF
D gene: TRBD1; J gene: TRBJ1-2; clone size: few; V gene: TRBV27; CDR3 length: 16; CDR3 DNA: TGTGCCAGCAGTTTACTTGCGGGACAGGGGTACTATGGCTACACCTTC; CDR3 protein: CASSLLAGQGYYGYTF
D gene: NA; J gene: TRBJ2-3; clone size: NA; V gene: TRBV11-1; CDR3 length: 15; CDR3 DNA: TGTGCCAGCAGCTTAGGGGGGACTCCCACAGATACGCAGTATTTT; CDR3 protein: CASSLGGTPTDTQYF
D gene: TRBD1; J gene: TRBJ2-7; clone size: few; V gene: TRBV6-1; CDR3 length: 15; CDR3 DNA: TGTGCCAGCAGTGGACAGGGGGCCGCTAACTACGAGCAGTACTTC; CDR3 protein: CASSGQGAANYEQYF
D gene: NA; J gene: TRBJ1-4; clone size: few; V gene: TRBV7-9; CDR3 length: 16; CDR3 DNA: TGTGCCAGCAGCCCCCCTGCGAGAGTTAGGGGAGAAAAACTGTTTTTT; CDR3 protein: CASSPPARVRGEKLFF